These T cell receptor beta chains were read from a single sample in a study of CD4 T cells in relation to SARS-CoV-2 and coronaviruses. Using immunoSEQ multiplex PCR, the repertoire was profiled, and TCRdb retains in-frame clones only, with some absent. The table records about 36,000 clones, over 70% of them present only once. Antigens of these TCRs are unknown. The specimen sequenced was memory CD4+ T cells from PBMCs, cultured in vitro. The receptor source for this set is an adult with COVID-19. The CDR3 runs from the conserved cysteine through the conserved F or W. D genes are given only for firm matches. Clone size appears in some rows only: once, few, many, or a class for an expanded clone.

CASRSGQGAIYNEQFF,TGTGCCAGTAGGTCAGGACAGGGGGCGATCTACAATGAGCAGTTCTTC,TRBV19,NA,TRBJ2-1,TRBD1
CASRGSGLYTGELFF,TGTGCCAGCAGAGGTAGCGGACTCTACACCGGGGAGCTGTTTTTT,TRBV6-5,NA,TRBJ2-2,NA
CASSLGGTRVYEQYF,TGTGCCAGCAGCTTAGGGGGGACTAGAGTCTACGAGCAGTACTTC,TRBV5-4,NA,TRBJ2-7,TRBD2
CASSSGTGSGNTIYF,TGTGCCAGCAGTTCCGGGACAGGGTCCGGAAACACCATATATTTT,TRBV6-2/TRBV6-3,NA,TRBJ1-3,TRBD1
CAISGVDRGLSYEQYF,TGTGCCATCAGTGGGGTGGACAGGGGGCTTTCCTACGAGCAGTACTTC,TRBV10-3,NA,TRBJ2-7,TRBD1
CASTEGTGNEQFF,TGTGCCAGCACCGAGGGAACGGGGAATGAGCAGTTCTTC,TRBV6-5,NA,TRBJ2-1,NA
CASSTGASTDTQYF,TGTGCCAGTAGTACAGGGGCCAGCACAGATACGCAGTATTTT,TRBV19,NA,TRBJ2-3,NA
CASSKGPDSFNTEAFF,TGTGCCAGCAGCAAGGGGCCGGACAGCTTTAACACTGAAGCTTTCTTT,TRBV21-1,NA,TRBJ1-1,NA
CASSTAGGSSSYNEQFF,TGCGCCAGCAGCACCGCGGGGGGGAGTAGTTCCTACAATGAGCAGTTCTTC,TRBV5-1,NA,TRBJ2-1,TRBD2
CASSFNTDTQYF,TGTGCCAGCAGCTTCAACACAGATACGCAGTATTTT,TRBV7-9,NA,TRBJ2-3,NA
CASRMGRLYSNQPQHF,TGTGCCAGTAGAATGGGGCGGCTGTATAGCAATCAGCCCCAGCATTTT,TRBV19,NA,TRBJ1-5,NA
CSGGQGTETQYF,TGCAGCGGAGGACAGGGCACAGAGACCCAGTACTTC,TRBV29-1,NA,TRBJ2-5,TRBD1
CASTYTGTYEQYF,TGTGCCAGCACCTATACAGGGACTTACGAGCAGTACTTC,TRBV6-5,NA,TRBJ2-7,NA
CASSIDGGAGELFF,TGTGCCAGTAGTATAGATGGGGGTGCCGGGGAGCTGTTTTTT,TRBV19,NA,TRBJ2-2,NA
CASSHLPGPNSGNTIYF,TGTGCCAGCAGCCATTTACCGGGACCGAACTCTGGAAACACCATATATTTT,TRBV3-1/TRBV3-2,NA,TRBJ1-3,NA
CASSLVNLGRPALLSTEAFF,TGTGCCAGCAGCTTAGTTAATCTTGGGAGGCCAGCCCTTCTAAGCACTGAAGCTTTCTTT,TRBV7-3,NA,TRBJ1-1,NA
CASSLGTGLSYNEQFF,TGCGCCAGCAGCTTGGGAACGGGATTGAGCTACAATGAGCAGTTCTTC,TRBV5-1,NA,TRBJ2-1,NA
CASSPSRQGTYGYTF,TGTGCCAGCAGCCCTAGCAGACAGGGCACCTATGGCTACACCTTC,TRBV9,few,TRBJ1-2,TRBD1
CSVERATSTDTQYF,TGCAGCGTTGAGCGGGCTACTAGCACAGATACGCAGTATTTT,TRBV29-1,NA,TRBJ2-3,NA
CASSSTGTDTQYF,TGTGCCAGCAGCTCTACAGGGACAGATACGCAGTATTTT,TRBV3-1/TRBV3-2,NA,TRBJ2-3,NA
CASSMLFPGTEAFF,TGTGCCAGCAGCATGCTTTTTCCGGGGACTGAAGCTTTCTTT,TRBV5-6,NA,TRBJ1-1,NA
CASSLSQGFYNEQFF,TGTGCCAGCAGCTTGTCACAGGGGTTCTACAATGAGCAGTTCTTC,TRBV5-4,NA,TRBJ2-1,TRBD1
CAWRTRRDTGELFF,TGTGCCTGGAGGACCCGGAGAGATACCGGGGAGCTGTTTTTT,TRBV30,NA,TRBJ2-2,NA
CASSEVQGAYEQYF,TGTGCCAGCAGTGAAGTTCAGGGGGCCTACGAGCAGTACTTC,TRBV6-1,NA,TRBJ2-7,TRBD1
CASSPPGSNEKLFF,TGTGCCAGCTCACCACCTGGATCTAATGAAAAACTGTTTTTT,TRBV18,NA,TRBJ1-4,NA
CASSFAQNTEAFF,TGTGCCAGCAGTTTCGCCCAGAACACTGAAGCTTTCTTT,TRBV12-3/TRBV12-4,NA,TRBJ1-1,NA
CASSSGKYSNQPQHF,TGTGCCAGCAGTTCGGGGAAATATAGCAATCAGCCCCAGCATTTT,TRBV6-6,NA,TRBJ1-5,NA
CSVDGQGTLAGDYEQYF,TGCAGCGTTGATGGACAGGGGACCCTAGCGGGGGACTACGAGCAGTACTTC,TRBV29-1,NA,TRBJ2-7,NA
CASSYFNYEQYF,TGTGCCAGCAGTTATTTCAACTACGAGCAGTACTTC,TRBV28,few,TRBJ2-7,NA
CASSFWSSGASSTDTQYF,TGTGCCAGCAGTTTTTGGTCTAGCGGGGCCTCTAGCACAGATACGCAGTATTTT,TRBV28,NA,TRBJ2-3,TRBD2
CASSSGDVYGYTF,TGTGCCAGCAGTTCCGGGGACGTTTATGGCTACACCTTC,TRBV28,NA,TRBJ1-2,NA
CASRPSGTYNEQFF,TGTGCCAGCCGACCTAGCGGGACCTACAATGAGCAGTTCTTC,TRBV19,NA,TRBJ2-1,TRBD2
CASSPRQASNTEAFF,TGTGCCAGCAGTCCTAGACAGGCCTCGAACACTGAAGCTTTCTTT,TRBV28,few,TRBJ1-1,NA
CASSLVVTSGANEQFF,TGTGCCAGCAGCTTAGTAGTTACTAGCGGGGCCAATGAGCAGTTCTTC,TRBV7-2,NA,TRBJ2-1,TRBD2
CASSLRGDEQYF,TGTGCCAGCAGTTTGCGGGGGGACGAGCAGTACTTC,TRBV27,few,TRBJ2-7,TRBD2
CASSGDITYEQYF,TGTGCCAGCAGTGGGGACATTACCTACGAGCAGTACTTC,TRBV2,NA,TRBJ2-7,NA
CASSRRQGGYTF,TGTGCCAGCAGCCGAAGACAGGGCGGCTACACCTTC,TRBV11-2,NA,TRBJ1-2,TRBD1
CASSLGSSGSGNEQFF,TGCGCCAGCAGCTTGGGATCTAGCGGGAGTGGTAATGAGCAGTTCTTC,TRBV5-1,few,TRBJ2-1,TRBD2
CASRRTASYEQYF,TGTGCCAGCAGGCGGACAGCCTCCTACGAGCAGTACTTC,TRBV6-5,NA,TRBJ2-7,NA
CASSRDRGTDYEQYF,TGTGCCAGTAGCCGGGACAGGGGGACCGACTACGAGCAGTACTTC,TRBV19,NA,TRBJ2-7,TRBD1
CASSISVNSYEQYF,TGTGCCAGTAGTATATCGGTCAACTCCTACGAGCAGTACTTC,TRBV19,NA,TRBJ2-7,NA
CASSSFGTGDFRGSGANVLTF,TGTGCCAGCAGTTCCTTCGGGACAGGGGATTTTCGTGGCTCTGGGGCCAACGTCCTGACTTTC,TRBV27,NA,TRBJ2-6,TRBD1
CASRPGSFGRDRTNEQFF,TGTGCCAGCAGACCTGGCAGTTTTGGCCGGGACAGGACTAATGAGCAGTTCTTC,TRBV7-9,NA,TRBJ2-1,TRBD1
CASSGGTLNTEAFF,TGTGCCAGCAGCGGAGGGACGTTGAACACTGAAGCTTTCTTT,TRBV9,few,TRBJ1-1,NA